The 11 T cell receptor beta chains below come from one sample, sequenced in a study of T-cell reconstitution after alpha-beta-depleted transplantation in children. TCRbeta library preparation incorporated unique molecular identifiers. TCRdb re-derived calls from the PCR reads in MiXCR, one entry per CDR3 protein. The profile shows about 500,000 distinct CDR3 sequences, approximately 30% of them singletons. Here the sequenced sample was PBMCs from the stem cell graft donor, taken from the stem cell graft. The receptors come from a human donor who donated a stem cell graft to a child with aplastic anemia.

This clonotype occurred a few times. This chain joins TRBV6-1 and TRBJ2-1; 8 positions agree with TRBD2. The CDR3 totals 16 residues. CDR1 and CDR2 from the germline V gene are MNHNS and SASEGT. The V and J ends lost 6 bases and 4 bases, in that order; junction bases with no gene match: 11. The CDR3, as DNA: TGTGCCAGCAGCCCCCCCGCAGCGGGAGCTTACAATGAGCAGTTCTTC. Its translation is CASSPPAAGAYNEQFF.

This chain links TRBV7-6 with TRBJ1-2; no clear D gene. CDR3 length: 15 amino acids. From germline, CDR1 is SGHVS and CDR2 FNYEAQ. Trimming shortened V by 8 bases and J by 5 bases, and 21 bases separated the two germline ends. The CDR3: CASPSAGGETYGYTF. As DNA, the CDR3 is TGTGCCAGCCCCAGCGCTGGCGGAGAGACATATGGCTACACCTTC.

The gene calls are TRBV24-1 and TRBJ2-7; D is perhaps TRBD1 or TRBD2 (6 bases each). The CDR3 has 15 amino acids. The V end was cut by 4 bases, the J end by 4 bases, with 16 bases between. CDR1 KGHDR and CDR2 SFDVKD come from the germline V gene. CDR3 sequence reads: CATSDQGTGAYEQYF. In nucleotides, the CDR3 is TGTGCCACCAGTGACCAAGGGACGGGGGCGTACGAGCAGTACTTC.

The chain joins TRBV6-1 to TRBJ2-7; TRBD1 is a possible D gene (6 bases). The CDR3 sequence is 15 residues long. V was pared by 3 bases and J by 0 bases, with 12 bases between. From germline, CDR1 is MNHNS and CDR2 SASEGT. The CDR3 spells CASSDGGQISYEQYF. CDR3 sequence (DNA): TGTGCCAGCAGTGACGGCGGACAGATCTCCTACGAGCAGTACTTC.

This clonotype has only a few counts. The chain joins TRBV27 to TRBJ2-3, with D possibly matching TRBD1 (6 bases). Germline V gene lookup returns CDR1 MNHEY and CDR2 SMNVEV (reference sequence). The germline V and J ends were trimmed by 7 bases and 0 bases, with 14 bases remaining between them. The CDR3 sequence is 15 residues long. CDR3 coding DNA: TGTGCCAGCACCCCACAGGGACCTAGCACAGATACGCAGTATTTT. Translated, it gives CASTPQGPSTDTQYF.

CDR3 amino acids: CASSYRVHYGYTF. In DNA form, the CDR3 reads TGTGCCAGCAGCTACAGGGTACACTATGGCTACACCTTC. The gene calls are TRBV27 and TRBJ1-2, with D maybe TRBD1 (6 bases). Per germline, CDR1 MNHEY and CDR2 SMNVEV (reference sequence). V gave up 6 bases and J gave up 3 bases, with 11 bases separating them. This CDR3 has 13 residues.

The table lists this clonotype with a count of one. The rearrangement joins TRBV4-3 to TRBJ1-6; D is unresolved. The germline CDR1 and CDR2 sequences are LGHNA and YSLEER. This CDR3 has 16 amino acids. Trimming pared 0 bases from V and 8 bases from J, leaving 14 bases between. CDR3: CASSQDFDIRDSPLHF. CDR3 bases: TGCGCCAGCAGCCAAGATTTCGACATTCGAGATTCACCCCTCCACTTT.

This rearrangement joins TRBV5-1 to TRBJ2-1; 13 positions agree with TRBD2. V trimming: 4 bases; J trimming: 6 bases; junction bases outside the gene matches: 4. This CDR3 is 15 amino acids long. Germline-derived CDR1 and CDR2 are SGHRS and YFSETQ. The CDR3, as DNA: TGCGCCAGCAGCGGGACTAGCGGGAATCTCAATGAGCAGTTCTTC. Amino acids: CASSGTSGNLNEQFF.

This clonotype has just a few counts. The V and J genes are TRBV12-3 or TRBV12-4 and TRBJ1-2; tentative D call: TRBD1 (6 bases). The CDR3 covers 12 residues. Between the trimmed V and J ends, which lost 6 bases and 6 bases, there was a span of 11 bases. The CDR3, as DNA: TGTGCCAGCAGCCAGGGGTATGATGGCTACACCTTC. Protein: CASSQGYDGYTF.

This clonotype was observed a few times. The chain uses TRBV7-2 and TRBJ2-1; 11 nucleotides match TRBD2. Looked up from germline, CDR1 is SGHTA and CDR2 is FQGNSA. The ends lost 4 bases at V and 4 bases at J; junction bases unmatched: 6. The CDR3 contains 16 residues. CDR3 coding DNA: TGTGCCAGCAGCTCACTGGGGACTAGCGGTTACAATGAGCAGTTCTTC. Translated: CASSSLGTSGYNEQFF.

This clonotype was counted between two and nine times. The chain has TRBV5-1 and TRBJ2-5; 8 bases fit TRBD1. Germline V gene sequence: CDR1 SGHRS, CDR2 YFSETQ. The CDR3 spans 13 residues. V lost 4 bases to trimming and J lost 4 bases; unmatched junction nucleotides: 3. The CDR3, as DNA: TGCGCCAGCAGCCCCAGGGGGCGAGAGACCCAGTACTTC. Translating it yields CASSPRGRETQYF.